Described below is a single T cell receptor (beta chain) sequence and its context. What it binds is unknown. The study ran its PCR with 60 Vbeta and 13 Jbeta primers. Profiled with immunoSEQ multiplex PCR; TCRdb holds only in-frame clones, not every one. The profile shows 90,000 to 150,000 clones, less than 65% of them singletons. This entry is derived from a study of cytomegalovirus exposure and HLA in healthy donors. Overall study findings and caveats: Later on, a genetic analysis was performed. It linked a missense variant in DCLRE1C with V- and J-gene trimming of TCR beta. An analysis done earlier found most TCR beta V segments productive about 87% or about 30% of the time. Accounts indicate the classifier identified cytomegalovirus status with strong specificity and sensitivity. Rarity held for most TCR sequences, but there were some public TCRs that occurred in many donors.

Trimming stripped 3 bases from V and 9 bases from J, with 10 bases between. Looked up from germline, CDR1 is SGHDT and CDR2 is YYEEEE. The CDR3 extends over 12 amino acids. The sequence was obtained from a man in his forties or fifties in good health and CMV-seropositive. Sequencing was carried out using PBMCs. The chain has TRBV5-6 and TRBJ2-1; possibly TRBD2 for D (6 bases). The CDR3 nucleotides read TGTGCCAGCAGCTGGACGGAGGGTGAGCAGTTCTTC. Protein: CASSWTEGEQFF.